The 9 T cell receptor delta chains given below trace back to one sample, sequenced in a study of gamma-delta chains in newborns, infants, children. TCRdb made new clone calls on the reads using CATT. The sample yields thousands of delta-chain clones, roughly 2% seen once. Sequenced input: blood. These receptors all come from a child who was a newborn, infant or young child, either healthy, febrile or measles-vaccinated (not recorded which).

This clone showed up just a few times. The protein recorded in TCRdb matches a much larger clone and deviates from this DNA's translation at residue 9, suggesting a read error; the protein here is obtained by translating the DNA. The chain links TRDV2 to TRDJ3; 11 nucleotides line up with TRDD3. The CDR3 extends over 14 amino acids. With V trimmed by 2 bases and J by 12 bases, 2 bases remained unmatched. Germline V CDR1 and CDR2: GEAIGNYY, EKD. The CDR3, as DNA: TGTGCCTGTGACATACTGGGGGATATCCGACAGATGTTTTTC. Translating it yields CACDILGDIRQMFF.

Notes on this clone: For this DNA, TCRdb reports the protein of a much larger clone, which diverges at residue 11, most likely from a read error; the protein presented here is translated directly from the DNA. The CDR3: CACDPVGDRSPWDTRQMFF. CDR3 DNA sequence: TGTGCCTGTGACCCCGTCGGGGACCGATCGCCCTGGGACACCCGACAGATGTTTTTC. The chain couples TRDV2 to TRDJ3; D is possibly TRDD3 (5 bases). CDR3 length equals 19 residues. Germline CDR1 and CDR2: GEAIGNYY and EKD. Trimming shortened V by 3 bases and J by 2 bases, and 19 bases separated the two germline ends.

This clone came up a few times. The protein given by TCRdb reflects a much larger clone and differs at residue 3 from this DNA's translation, likely from a read error; the protein shown is the DNA's translation. The chain employs TRDV2 and TRDJ3; 10 positions match TRDD3. The CDR3 length is 18 residues. Germline V gives CDR1 GEAIGNYY, CDR2 EKD. The CDR3 DNA reads TGTGCCCGTGACACCGGGGGATACGCGTCCTGGGACACCCGACAGATGTTTTTC. Encoded protein: CARDTGGYASWDTRQMFF.

A note on this clone: The translation of this DNA and the TCRdb protein of a much larger clone differ at residue 12, probably owing to a read error; the protein shown here is translated from the DNA. The chain is built from TRDV2 and TRDJ1; TRDD3 agrees at 11 bases. With 0 bases clipped from V and 6 bases from J, the junction kept 11 bases outside the gene matches. The CDR3 length is 17 residues. The V gene's germline CDR1 is GEAIGNYY and CDR2 EKD. CDR3 loop: CACDTVMGDTRKNKLIF. Written as DNA, the CDR3 is TGTGCCTGTGACACCGTTATGGGGGATACGCGGAAGAATAAACTCATCTTT.

Regarding this clone: TCRdb's protein, taken from a much larger clone, differs from this DNA's translation at residue 15, likely owing to a read error; the protein displayed comes from the DNA. This CDR3 is also generated by other DNA sequences in the sample. The chain employs TRDV2 and TRDJ3, with TRDD3 identical over 10 bases. Germline V gene sequence: CDR1 GEAIGNYY, CDR2 EKD. The CDR3 length is 18 residues. In nucleotides, the CDR3 is TGTGCCTGTGACACCGGGGGATACGCCTCCTGGGACACCCGACGGATGTTTTTC. Protein sequence: CACDTGGYASWDTRRMFF.

The chain links TRDV2 to TRDJ3; 13 bases align to TRDD3. The V gene's germline CDR1 is GEAIGNYY and CDR2 EKD. CDR3 length: 21 residues. V dropped 2 bases and J dropped 0; count of bases not matched to a gene: 9. CDR3 region: CACDKILGDTRDSWDTRQMFF. CDR3 in DNA: TGTGCCTGTGACAAAATACTGGGGGATACGCGGGACTCCTGGGACACCCGACAGATGTTTTTC.

This clone was seen a few times. The rearrangement links TRDV3 to TRDJ3, with 10 bases aligning to TRDD3. Germline V lookup: CDR1 TVYSNPD, CDR2 GDNSRS (reference sequence). The CDR3 is 16 amino acids. V trimming: 1 base; J trimming: 0 bases; junction bases outside the gene matches: 0. The CDR3 sequence: CAFTGGYSWDTRQMFF. CDR3 DNA sequence: TGTGCCTTTACTGGGGGATACTCCTGGGACACCCGACAGATGTTTTTC.

As for this clone: One base separates it from a far larger clone, so it is likely a read error. The chain carries TRDV2 and TRDJ3; TRDD3 matches 10 bases. CDR3 size: 20 residues. Germline V gives CDR1 GEAIGNYY, CDR2 EKD. CDR3 bases: TGTGCCCGTGACACCGTACTGGGGGATTCGAGCTCCTGGGACACCCGACAGATGTTTTTC. Translating it yields CARDTVLGDSSSWDTRQMFF.

By sample fraction, this clone is medium-sized. A much larger clone lies a single base off, so this may be a read error. The V and J genes are TRDV2 and TRDJ1, with D possibly matching TRDD3 (6 bases). Germline V lookup: CDR1 GEAIGNYY, CDR2 EKD. The CDR3 is 14 residues long. V lost 0 bases and J lost 1, with 8 bases in between. The CDR3 loop is CACDTVGGTDKLIF. CDR3 bases: TGTGCCTGTGACACCGTGGGGGGCACCGATAAACTCATCTTT.